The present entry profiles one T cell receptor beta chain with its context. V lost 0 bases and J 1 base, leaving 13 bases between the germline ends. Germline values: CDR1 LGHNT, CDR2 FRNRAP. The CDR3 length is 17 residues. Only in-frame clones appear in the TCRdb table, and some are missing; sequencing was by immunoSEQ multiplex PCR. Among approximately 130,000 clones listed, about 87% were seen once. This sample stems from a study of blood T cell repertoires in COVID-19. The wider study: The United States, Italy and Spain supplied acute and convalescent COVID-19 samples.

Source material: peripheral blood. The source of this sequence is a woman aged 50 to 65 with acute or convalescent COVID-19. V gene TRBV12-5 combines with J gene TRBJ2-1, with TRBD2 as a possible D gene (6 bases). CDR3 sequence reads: CASGLVRLAVSYNEQFF. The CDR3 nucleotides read TGTGCTAGTGGTTTGGTACGATTAGCGGTGTCCTACAATGAGCAGTTCTTC.